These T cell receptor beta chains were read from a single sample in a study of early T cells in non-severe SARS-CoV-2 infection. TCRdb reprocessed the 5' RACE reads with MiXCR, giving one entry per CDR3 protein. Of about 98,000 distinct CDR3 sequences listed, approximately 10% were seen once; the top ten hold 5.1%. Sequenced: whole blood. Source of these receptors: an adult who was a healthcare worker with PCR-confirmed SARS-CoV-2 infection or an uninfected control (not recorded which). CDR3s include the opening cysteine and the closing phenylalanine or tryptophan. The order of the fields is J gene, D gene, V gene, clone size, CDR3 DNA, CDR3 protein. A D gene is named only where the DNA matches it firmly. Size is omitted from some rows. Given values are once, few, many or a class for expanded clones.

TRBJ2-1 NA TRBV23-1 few TGCGCCAGCAGTCAAAGAAAGGGACCATGGGGCCGTGAGCAGTTCTTC CASSQRKGPWGREQFF
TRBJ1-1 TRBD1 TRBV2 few TGTGCCAGCAGTAAAGACAGGGGAAAGAACACTGAAGCTTTCTTT CASSKDRGKNTEAFF
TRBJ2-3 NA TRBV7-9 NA TGTGCCAGCAGCCCAACGCTACCAGGGACAGATACGCAGTATTTT CASSPTLPGTDTQYF
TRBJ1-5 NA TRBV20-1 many TGCAGTGCTAGGGAGGACAGTAGCAATCAGCCCCAGCATTTT CSAREDSSNQPQHF
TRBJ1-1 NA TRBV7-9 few TGTGCCAGCAGCACTTTGAGAACGCTGAACACTGAAGCTTTCTTT CASSTLRTLNTEAFF
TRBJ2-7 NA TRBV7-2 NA TGTGCCAGCAGCCAAAGGCAGGGGAGCGAGCAGTACTTC CASSQRQGSEQYF
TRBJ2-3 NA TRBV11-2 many TGTGCCAGCAGCTTCAGGGTGACGCAGTATTTT CASSFRVTQYF
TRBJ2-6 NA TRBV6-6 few TGTGCCAGCAGTACCCGACAGTCTGGGGCCAACGTCCTGACTTTC CASSTRQSGANVLTF
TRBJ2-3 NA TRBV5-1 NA TGCGCCAGCAGCTACCCCGCCGGGCCCCCTGGCACAGATACGCAGTATTTT CASSYPAGPPGTDTQYF
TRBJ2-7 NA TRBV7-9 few TGTGCCAGCAGCTTCAGTGGGAGCTCCTACGAGCAGTACTTC CASSFSGSSYEQYF
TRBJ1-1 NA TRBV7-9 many TGTGCCAGCAGCCCATTGGGGACGACGAACACTGAAGCTTTCTTT CASSPLGTTNTEAFF
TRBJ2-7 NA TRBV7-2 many TGTGCCAGCAGCTTACTGGCTTACGAGCAGTACTTC CASSLLAYEQYF
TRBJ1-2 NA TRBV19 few TGTGCCAGTAGTGACGGACCCAGGGTTACAATCGATGGCTACACCTTC CASSDGPRVTIDGYTF
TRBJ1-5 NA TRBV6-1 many TGTGCCAGCAGTGAAGTGTTAGACAGGATCTATCATTTT CASSEVLDRIYHF
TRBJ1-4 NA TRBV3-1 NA TGTGCCAGCAGCCCCTTGCTTCAGGGCGAAAAACTGTTTTTT CASSPLLQGEKLFF
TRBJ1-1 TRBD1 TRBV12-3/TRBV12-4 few TGTGCCAGCAGTGTCCAGGGGGCAGAAGCTTTCTTT CASSVQGAEAFF
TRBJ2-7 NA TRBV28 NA TGTGCCAGCAGTTTCTCTTCCTACGAGCAGTACTTC CASSFSSYEQYF
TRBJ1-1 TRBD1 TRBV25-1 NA TGTGCCAGCAGTGACAGACAGGGATTTAACACTGAAGCTTTCTTT CASSDRQGFNTEAFF
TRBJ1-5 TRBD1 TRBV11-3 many TGTGCCAGCAGCTTAGATCGCTGCATGCTACAGGGGGCGGCGCAGCCCCAGCATTTT CASSLDRCMLQGAAQPQHF
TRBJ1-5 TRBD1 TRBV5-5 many TGTGCCAGCAGCTCGCACGGGACAGAAGGCAATCAGCCCCAGCATTTT CASSSHGTEGNQPQHF
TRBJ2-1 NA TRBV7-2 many TGTGCCAGCAGCTCCAGCCCGACAAGTTACAATGAGCAGTTCTTC CASSSSPTSYNEQFF
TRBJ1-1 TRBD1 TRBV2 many TGTGCCAGCACACCCAAGACAGGGACTGAAGCTTTCTTT CASTPKTGTEAFF
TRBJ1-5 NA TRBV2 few TGTGCCAGCGCCTATGGGAGAAGCAATCAGCCCCAGCATTTT CASAYGRSNQPQHF
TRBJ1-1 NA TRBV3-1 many TGTGCCAGCAGCCCAATACCTGGAGCTTTCTTT CASSPIPGAFF
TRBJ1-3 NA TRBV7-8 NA TGTGCCAGCAGCTTACCTGGTACTGGAAACACCATATATTTT CASSLPGTGNTIYF
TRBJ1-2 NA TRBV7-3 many TGTGCCAGCAGCACAACCCAAGGCTATGGCTACACCTTC CASSTTQGYGYTF
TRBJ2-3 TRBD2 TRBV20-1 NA TGCAGTGCTAGACTAGCGGGGCGTCCCACAGATACGCAGTATTTT CSARLAGRPTDTQYF
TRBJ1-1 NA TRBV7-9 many TGTGCCAGCAGCTTAACAAAGGGATATGGGGGGCCCACTGAAGCTTTCTTT CASSLTKGYGGPTEAFF
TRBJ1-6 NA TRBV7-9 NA TGTGCCAGCAGCTTAATGCAGGCAAATAATTCACCCCTCCACTTT CASSLMQANNSPLHF
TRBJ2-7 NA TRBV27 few TGTGCCAGCAGTATGGGGACGGATGCTTACGAGCAGTACTTC CASSMGTDAYEQYF
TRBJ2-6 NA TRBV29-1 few TGCAGCGTTCACGTCGAGGCCAACGTCCTGACTTTC CSVHVEANVLTF
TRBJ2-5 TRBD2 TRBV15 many TGTGCCACCGGAGGGCTAGCGGGGGGCCTCGGTCGGGAGACCCAGTACTTC CATGGLAGGLGRETQYF
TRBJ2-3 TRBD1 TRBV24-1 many TGTGCCACCAGTGATTTACCTACAGGGGGCAACACAGATACGCAGTATTTT CATSDLPTGGNTDTQYF
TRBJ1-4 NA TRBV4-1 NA TGCGCCAGCAGCCCGGACGGGATGGGTGAAAAACTGTTTTTT CASSPDGMGEKLFF
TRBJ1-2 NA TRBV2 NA TGTGCCAGCAGTGATGACAGGCCTAGTGGCTACACCTTC CASSDDRPSGYTF
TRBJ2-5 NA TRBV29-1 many TGCAGCGCTGGACAGTCCAAGCGGGAGACCCAGTACTTC CSAGQSKRETQYF